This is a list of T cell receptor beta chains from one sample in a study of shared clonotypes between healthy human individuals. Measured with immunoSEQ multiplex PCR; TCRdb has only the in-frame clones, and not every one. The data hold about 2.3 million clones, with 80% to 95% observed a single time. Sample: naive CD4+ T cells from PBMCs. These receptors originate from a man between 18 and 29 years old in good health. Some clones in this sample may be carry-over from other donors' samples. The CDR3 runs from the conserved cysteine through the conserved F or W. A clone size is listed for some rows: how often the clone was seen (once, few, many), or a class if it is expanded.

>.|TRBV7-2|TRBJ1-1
CASSLRKGGLDTEAFF
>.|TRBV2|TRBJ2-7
CASRGGTIYSYEQYF
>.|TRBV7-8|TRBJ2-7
CASSLMALSYEQYF
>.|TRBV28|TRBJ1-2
CATNSGRTAYGYTF
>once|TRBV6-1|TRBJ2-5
CASSPGLAGKETQYF
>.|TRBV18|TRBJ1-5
CATPGLNNQPQHF
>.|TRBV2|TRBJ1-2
CASSRKDSLGYTF
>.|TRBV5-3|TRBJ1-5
CARRSTYSNQPQHF
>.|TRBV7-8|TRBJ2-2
CASSPRAATNTGELFF
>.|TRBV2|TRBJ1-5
CASSREGNQPQHF
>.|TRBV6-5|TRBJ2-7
CASSYSGTGRHEQYF
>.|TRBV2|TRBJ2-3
CASSVRGPSGSTDTQYF
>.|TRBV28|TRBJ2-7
CASKFGITYEQYF
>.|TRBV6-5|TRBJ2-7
CASRGRSSYEQYF
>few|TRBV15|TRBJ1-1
CATSRVGRVEAFF
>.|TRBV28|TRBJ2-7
CASSNPGPKHHEQYF
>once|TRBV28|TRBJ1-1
CASSWAQGGGGLNTEAFF
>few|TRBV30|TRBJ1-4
CAWGDRVEKLFF
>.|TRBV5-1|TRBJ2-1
CASSPGSGAYNEQFF
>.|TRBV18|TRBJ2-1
CASSPGLNREQFF
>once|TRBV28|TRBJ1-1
CASGGIYVNTEAFF
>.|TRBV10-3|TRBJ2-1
CAISGGLAEGPYNEQFF
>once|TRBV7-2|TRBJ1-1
CASSSDRVYTEAFF
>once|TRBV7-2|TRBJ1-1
CASSLIGSNTEAFF
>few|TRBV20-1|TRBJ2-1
CSARRNEQFF
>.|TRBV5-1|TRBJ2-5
CASSYTHQETQYF
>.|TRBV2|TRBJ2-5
CASSDGAGSGETQYF
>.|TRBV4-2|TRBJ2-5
CASSQANSGSRETQYF
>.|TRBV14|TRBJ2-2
CASSLDYYTGELFF
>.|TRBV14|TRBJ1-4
CASSGQGGRYEKLFF
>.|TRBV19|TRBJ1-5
CATGDRRDQPQHF
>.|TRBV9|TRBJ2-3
CASSVASSGWTDTQYF
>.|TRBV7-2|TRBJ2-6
CASSLLEPRVSGANVLTF
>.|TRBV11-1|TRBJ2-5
CASSPEGGMETQYF
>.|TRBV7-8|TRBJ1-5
CASSFGFNQPQHF
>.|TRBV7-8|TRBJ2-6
CASSLSGGTSSGANVLTF
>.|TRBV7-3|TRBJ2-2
CASSLVAGDGELFF
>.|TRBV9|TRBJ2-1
CASSTRTGTDEQFF
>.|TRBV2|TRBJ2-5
CASSGLAGVRETQYF
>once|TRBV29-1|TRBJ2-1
CSVPQGARGYNEQFF
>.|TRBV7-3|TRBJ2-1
CASSPLPTRSYNEQFF
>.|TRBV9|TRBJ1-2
CASSSGGKGYGYTF
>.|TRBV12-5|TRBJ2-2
CASGPGQGFKGELFF
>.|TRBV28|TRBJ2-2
CASRSQGAGTGELFF
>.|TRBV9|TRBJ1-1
CASSVVAENTEAFF
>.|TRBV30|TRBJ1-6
CAWTRVRGLYSPLHF
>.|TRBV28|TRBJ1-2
CASRKDEGYGYTF
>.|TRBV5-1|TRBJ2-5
CASSLPIGGGQETQYF